The source of this TCR beta chain is a study of T cell responses to AZD1222 COVID-19 vaccine. Study observations and caveats: Repertoire sampling occurred only after the peak T cell response. Nearly half of spike-specific TCRs reportedly go after variant regions that carry no mutations. Spike-wide coverage was observed for vaccine-associated CD4 TCRs, with dominant responses at 160-218 and 743-854.

The method was immunoSEQ multiplex PCR; TCRdb's version includes in-frame clones alone and lacks a portion of them. The repertoire holds roughly 110,000 clones, 90% seen once, with 6.5% to 10% in the top ten. Both about-4-week and about-12-week second-dose recipients were combined. CDR3 length: 15 residues. Germline V gene sequence: CDR1 MNHNS, CDR2 SASEGT. V lost 2 bases to trimming and J lost 8 bases, with 18 bases between them. As regards this clone: What it binds is not known.

The receptor was derived from an adult who received the AZD1222 COVID-19 vaccine. This material consisted of peripheral blood, taken 28 days after the second AZD1222 dose. V gene TRBV6-1 combines with J gene TRBJ1-2; D might be TRBD1 (5 bases). CDR3 sequence (DNA): TGTGCCAGCAGTGAACGACAGTACCTTATAGTGGGCTACACCTTC. Its protein is CASSERQYLIVGYTF.